The T cell receptor beta chain described here comes from a study of shared clonotypes between healthy human individuals. Looked up from germline, CDR1 is MDHEN and CDR2 is SYDVKM. This CDR3 spans 12 amino acids. V lost 7 bases to trimming and J lost 0 bases, with 7 bases between them. Overall study results and limits: Four donors shared 4.5% to 6.5% of their naive CD4 clonotypes.

It was at deep level that the assay was run. Genomic DNA belonging to each subset was distributed in equal measure over several immunoSEQ plates. The table came from immunoSEQ multiplex PCR; TCRdb's copy has only in-frame clones and leaves some out. The sample includes about 2.4 million clones, approximately 93% of them seen just once. About this clone: Its antigen is as yet unknown. The same CDR3 is also encoded by other DNA sequences in this sample.

There were only Caucasian adults among the donors, and all lived in Nashville, Tennessee. The chain joins TRBV28 to TRBJ2-7; D is unresolved. What was sequenced was naive CD4+ T cells from PBMCs. The sample's subset: CD45RA+ positively selected. The TCR originated in a man aged 18 to 29 in good health. Some clones in this sample may be carry-over from other donors' samples. Here the CDR3 DNA reads TGTGCCAGCACACTGTCCTCCTACGAGCAGTACTTC. Its protein is CASTLSSYEQYF.